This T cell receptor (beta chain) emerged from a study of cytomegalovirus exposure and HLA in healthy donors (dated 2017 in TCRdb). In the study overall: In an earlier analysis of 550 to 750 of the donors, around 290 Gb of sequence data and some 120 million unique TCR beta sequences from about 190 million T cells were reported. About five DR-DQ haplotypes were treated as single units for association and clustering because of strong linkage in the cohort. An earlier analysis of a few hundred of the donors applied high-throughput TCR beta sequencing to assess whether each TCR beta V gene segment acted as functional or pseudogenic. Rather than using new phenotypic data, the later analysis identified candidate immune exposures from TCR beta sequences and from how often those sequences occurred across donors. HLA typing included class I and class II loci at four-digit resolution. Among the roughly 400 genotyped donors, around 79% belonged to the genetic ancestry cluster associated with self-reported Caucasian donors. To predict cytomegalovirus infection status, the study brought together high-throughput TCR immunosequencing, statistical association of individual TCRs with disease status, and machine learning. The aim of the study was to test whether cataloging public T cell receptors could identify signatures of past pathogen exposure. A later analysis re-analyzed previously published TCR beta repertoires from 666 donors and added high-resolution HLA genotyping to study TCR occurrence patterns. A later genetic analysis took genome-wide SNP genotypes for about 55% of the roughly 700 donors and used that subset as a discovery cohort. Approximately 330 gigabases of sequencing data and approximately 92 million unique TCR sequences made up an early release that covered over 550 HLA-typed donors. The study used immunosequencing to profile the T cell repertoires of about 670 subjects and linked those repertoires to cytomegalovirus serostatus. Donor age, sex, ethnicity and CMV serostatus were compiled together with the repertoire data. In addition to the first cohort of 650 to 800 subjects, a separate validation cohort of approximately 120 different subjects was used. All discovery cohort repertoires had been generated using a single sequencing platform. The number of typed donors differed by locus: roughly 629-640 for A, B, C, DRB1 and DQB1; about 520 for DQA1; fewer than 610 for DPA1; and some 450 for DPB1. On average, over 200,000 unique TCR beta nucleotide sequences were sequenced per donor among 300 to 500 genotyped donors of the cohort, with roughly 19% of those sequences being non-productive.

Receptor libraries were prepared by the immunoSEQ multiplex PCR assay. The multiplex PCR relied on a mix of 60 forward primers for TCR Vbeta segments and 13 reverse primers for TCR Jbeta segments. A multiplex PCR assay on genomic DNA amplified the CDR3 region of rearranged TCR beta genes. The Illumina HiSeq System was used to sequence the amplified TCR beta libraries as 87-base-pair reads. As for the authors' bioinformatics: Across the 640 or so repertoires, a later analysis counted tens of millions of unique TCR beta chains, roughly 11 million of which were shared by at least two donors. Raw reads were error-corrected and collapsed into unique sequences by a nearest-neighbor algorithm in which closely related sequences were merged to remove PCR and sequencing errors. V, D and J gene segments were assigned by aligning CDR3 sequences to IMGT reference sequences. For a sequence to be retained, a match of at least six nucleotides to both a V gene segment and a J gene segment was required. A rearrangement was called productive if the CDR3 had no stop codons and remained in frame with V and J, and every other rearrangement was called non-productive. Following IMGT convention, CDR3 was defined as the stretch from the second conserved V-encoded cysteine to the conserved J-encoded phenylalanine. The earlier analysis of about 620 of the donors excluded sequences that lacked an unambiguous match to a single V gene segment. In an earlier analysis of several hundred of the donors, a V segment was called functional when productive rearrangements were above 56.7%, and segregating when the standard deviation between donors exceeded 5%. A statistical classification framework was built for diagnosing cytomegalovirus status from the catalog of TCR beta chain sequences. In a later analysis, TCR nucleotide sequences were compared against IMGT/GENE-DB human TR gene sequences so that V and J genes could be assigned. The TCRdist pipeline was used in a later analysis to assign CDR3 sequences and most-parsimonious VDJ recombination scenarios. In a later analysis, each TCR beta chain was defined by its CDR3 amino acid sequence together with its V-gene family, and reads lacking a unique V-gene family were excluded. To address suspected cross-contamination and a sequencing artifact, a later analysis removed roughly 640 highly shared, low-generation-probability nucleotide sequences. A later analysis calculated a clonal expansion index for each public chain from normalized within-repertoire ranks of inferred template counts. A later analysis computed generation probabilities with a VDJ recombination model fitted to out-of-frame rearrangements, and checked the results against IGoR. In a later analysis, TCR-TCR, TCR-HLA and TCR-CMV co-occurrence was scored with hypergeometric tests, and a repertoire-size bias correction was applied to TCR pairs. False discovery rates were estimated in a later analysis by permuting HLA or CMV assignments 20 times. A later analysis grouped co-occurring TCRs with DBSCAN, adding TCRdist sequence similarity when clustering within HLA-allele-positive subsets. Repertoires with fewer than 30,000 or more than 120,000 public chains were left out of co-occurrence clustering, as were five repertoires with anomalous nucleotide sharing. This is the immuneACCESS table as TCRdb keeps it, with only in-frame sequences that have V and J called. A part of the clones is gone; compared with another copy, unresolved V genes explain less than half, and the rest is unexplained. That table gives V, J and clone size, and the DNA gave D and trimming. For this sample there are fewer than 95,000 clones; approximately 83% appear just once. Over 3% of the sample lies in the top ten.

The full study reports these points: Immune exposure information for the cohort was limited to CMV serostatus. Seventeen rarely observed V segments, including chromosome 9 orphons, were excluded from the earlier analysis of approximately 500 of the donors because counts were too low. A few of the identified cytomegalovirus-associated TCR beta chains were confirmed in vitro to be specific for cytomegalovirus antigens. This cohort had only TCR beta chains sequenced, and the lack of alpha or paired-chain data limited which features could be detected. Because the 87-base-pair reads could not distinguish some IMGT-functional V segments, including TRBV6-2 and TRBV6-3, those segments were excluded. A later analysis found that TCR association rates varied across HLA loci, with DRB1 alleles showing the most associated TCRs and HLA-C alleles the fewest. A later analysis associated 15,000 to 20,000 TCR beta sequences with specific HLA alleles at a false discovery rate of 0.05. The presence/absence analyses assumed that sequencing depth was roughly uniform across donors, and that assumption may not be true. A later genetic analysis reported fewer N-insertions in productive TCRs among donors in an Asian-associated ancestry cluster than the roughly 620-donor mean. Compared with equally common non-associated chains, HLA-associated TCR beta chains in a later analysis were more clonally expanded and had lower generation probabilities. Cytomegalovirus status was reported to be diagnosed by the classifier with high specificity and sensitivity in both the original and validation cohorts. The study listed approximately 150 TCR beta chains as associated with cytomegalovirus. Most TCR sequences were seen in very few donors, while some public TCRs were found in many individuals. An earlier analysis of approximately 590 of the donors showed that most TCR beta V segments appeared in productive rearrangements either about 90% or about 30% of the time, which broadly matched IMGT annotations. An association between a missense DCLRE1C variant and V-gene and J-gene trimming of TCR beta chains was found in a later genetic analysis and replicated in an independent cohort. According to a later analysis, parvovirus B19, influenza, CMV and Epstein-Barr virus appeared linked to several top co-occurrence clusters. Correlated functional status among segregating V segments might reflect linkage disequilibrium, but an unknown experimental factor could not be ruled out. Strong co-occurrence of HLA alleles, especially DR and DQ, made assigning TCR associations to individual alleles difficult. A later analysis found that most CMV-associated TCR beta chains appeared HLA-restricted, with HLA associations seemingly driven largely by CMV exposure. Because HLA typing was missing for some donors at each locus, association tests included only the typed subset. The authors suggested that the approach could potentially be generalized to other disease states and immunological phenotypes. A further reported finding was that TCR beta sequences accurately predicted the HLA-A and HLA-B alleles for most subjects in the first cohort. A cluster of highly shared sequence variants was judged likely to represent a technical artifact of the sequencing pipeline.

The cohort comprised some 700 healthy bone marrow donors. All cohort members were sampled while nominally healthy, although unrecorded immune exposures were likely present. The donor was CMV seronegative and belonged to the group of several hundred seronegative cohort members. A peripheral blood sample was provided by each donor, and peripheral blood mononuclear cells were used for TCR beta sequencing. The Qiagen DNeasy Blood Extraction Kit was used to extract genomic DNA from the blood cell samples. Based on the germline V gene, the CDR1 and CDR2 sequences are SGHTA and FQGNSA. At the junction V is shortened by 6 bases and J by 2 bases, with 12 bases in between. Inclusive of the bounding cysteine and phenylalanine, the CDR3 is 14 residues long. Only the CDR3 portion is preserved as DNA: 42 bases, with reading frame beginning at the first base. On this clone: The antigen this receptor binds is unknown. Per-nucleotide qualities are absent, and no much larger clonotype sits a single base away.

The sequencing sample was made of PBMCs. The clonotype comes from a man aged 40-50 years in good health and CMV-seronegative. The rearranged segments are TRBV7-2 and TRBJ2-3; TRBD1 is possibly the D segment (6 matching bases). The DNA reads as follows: TGTGCCAGCAGAAGGGACACTACCACAGATACGCAGTATTTT. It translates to CASRRDTTTDTQYF. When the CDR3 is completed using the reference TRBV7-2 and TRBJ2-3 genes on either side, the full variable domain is GAGVSQSPSNKVTEKGKDVELRCDPISGHTALYWYRQSLGQGLEFLIYFQGNSAPDKSGLPSDRFSAERTGGSVSTLTIQRTQQEDSAVYLCASRRDTTTDTQYFGPGTRLTVL.